This TCR beta chain was sequenced for a study of post-analysis software for immune sequencing data. Notes on the study in general: A significant reduction in normalized Chao1 diversity was observed in multiple sclerosis patients versus controls.

Sequencing libraries made from TCR beta cDNA carried unique molecular identifiers. A single record per CDR3 protein comes from TCRdb applying MiXCR to the PCR reads. The sample holds roughly 650,000 distinct CDR3 sequences, approximately 60% seen once. This clonotype was seen a few times. Its antigen is undetermined. The specimen sequenced was blood. The receptor was derived from a girl aged 2 to 10 with multiple sclerosis.

In nucleotides, the CDR3 is TGTGCCAGCAGCCCCCGGACTAGCGGCCCCTACGAGCAGTACTTC. It is translated as CASSPRTSGPYEQYF. This rearrangement joins TRBV13 to TRBJ2-7, with 10 bases lining up with TRBD2. J lost 2 bases, V lost 5 bases, and 6 bases had no gene match. Germline values: CDR1 PRHDT, CDR2 FYEKMQ (reference sequence). CDR3 length: 15 residues.